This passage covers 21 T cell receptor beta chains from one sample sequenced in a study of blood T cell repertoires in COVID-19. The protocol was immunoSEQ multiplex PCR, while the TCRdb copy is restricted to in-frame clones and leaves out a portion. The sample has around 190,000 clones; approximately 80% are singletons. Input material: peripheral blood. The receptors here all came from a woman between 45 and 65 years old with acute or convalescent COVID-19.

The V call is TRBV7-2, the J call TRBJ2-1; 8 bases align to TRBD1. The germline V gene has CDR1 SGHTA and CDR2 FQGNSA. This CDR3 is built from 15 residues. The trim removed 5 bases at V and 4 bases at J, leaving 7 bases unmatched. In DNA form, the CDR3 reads TGTGCCAGCAGCCCCCCGGGACAGGCTTACAATGAGCAGTTCTTC. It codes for CASSPPGQAYNEQFF.

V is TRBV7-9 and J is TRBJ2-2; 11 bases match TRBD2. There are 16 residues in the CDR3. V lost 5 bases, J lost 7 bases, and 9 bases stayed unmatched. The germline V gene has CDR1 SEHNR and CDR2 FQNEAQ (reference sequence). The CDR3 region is CASSPSGRRSDGELFF. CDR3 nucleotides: TGTGCCAGCAGCCCTAGCGGGAGGCGGTCAGACGGGGAGCTGTTTTTT.

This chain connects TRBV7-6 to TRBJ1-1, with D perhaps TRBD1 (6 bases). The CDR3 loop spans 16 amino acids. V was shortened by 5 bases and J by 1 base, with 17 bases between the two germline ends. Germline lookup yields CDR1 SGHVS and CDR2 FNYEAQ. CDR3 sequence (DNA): TGTGCCAGCAGCCTTGGGGGGGCAGGGACGAACACTGAAGCTTTCTTT. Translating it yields CASSLGGAGTNTEAFF.

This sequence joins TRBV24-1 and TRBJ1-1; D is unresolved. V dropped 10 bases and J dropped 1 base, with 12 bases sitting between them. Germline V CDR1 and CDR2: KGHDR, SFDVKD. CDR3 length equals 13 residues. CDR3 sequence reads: CATSNSWNTEAFF. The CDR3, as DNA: TGTGCCACGTCCAACAGTTGGAACACTGAAGCTTTCTTT.

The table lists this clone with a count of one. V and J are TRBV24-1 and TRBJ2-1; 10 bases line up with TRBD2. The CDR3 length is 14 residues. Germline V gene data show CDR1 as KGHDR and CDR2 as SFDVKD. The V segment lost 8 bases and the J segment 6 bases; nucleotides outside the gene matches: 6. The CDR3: CATTSGLAVNEQFF. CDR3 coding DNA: TGTGCCACCACCTCCGGACTAGCGGTCAATGAGCAGTTCTTC.

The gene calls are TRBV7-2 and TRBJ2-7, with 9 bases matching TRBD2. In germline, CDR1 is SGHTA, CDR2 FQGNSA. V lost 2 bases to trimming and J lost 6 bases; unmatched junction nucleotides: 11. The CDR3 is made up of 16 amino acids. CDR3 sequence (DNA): TGTGCCAGCAGCTTAAATGTGGGGACTAGCTCCCGCGAGCAGTACTTC. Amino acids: CASSLNVGTSSREQYF.

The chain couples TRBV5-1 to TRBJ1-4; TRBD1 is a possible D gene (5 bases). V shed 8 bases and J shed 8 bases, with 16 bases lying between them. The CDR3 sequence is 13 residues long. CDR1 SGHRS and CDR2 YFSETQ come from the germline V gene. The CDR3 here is CASGQGQEEKLFF. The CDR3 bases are TGCGCCAGTGGTCAAGGACAAGAAGAAAAACTGTTTTTT. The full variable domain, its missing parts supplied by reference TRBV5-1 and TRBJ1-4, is KAGVTQTPRYLIKTRGQQVTLSCSPISGHRSVSWYQQTPGQGLQFLFEYFSETQRNKGNFPGRFSGRQFSNSRSEMNVSTLELGDSALYLCASGQGQEEKLFFGSGTQLSVL.

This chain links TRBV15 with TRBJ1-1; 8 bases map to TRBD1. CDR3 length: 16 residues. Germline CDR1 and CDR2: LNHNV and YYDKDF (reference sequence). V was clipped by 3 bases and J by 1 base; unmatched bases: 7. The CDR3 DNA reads TGTGCCACCAGCAGGGTCCAGGGGACAGGGAACACTGAAGCTTTCTTT. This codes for CATSRVQGTGNTEAFF.

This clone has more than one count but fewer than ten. The CDR3 spells CASSSWTSGWSEQYF. CDR3 nucleotide sequence: TGTGCCAGCAGTTCGTGGACGAGCGGTTGGTCCGAGCAGTACTTC. The chain couples TRBV28 to TRBJ2-7; tentative D call: TRBD2 (5 bases). Trimming stripped 4 bases from V and 6 bases from J, with 19 bases between. This CDR3 is built from 15 residues. Per the germline V gene, CDR1 is MDHEN and CDR2 is SYDVKM.

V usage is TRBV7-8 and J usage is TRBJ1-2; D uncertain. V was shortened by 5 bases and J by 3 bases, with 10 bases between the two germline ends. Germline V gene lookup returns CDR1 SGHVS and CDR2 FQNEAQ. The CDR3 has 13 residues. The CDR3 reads CASSPVPDYGYTF. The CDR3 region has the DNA TGTGCCAGCAGCCCCGTTCCGGACTATGGCTACACCTTC.

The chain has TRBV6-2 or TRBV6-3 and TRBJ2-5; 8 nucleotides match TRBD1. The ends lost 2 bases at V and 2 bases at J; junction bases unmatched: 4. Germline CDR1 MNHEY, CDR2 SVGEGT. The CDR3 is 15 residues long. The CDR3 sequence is CASSYGWTGQETQYF. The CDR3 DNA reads TGTGCCAGCAGTTACGGATGGACAGGGCAAGAGACCCAGTACTTC.

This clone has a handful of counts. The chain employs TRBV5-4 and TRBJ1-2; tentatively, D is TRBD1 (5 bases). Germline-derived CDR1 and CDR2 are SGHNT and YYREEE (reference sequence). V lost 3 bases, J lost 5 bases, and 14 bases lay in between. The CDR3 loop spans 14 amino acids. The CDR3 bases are TGTGCCAGCAGCTCCCCCTCGACAGAGTATGGCTACACCTTC. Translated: CASSSPSTEYGYTF.

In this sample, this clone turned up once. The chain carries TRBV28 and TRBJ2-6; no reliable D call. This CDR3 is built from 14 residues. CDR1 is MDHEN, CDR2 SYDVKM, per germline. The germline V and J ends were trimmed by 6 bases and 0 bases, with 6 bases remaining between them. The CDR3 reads CASRAGSGANVLTF. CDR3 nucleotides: TGTGCCAGCAGGGCAGGCTCTGGGGCCAACGTCCTGACTTTC.

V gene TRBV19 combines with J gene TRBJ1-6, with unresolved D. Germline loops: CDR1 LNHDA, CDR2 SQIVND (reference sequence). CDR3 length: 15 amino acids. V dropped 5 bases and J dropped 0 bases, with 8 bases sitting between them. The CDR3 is CASSPASSYNSPLHF. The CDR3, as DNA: TGTGCCAGTAGTCCCGCCAGCTCCTATAATTCACCCCTCCACTTT.

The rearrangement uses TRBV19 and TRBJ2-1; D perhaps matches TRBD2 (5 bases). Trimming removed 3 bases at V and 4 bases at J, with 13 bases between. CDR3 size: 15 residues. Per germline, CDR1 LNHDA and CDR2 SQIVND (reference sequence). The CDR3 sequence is CASSMAGPVYNEQFF. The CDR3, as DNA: TGTGCCAGTAGTATGGCGGGTCCCGTATACAATGAGCAGTTCTTC.

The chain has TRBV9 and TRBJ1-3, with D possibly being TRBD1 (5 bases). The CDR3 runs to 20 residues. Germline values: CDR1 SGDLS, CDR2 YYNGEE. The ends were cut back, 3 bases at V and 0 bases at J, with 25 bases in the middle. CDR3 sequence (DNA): TGTGCCAGCAGCGCCGTTTATGCGTCCGGACATCTTAGCTCTGGAAACACCATATATTTT. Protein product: CASSAVYASGHLSSGNTIYF. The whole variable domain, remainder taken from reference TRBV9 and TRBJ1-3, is DSGVTQTPKHLITATGQRVTLRCSPRSGDLSVYWYQQSLDQGLQFLIQYYNGEERAKGNILERFSAQQFPDLHSELNLSSLELGDSALYFCASSAVYASGHLSSGNTIYFGEGSWLTVV.

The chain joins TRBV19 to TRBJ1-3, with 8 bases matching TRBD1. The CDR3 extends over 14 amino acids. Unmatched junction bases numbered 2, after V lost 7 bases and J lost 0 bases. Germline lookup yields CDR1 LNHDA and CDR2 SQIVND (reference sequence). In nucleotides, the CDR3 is TGTGCCAGTACCGGACAGGGCTCTGGAAACACCATATATTTT. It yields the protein CASTGQGSGNTIYF.

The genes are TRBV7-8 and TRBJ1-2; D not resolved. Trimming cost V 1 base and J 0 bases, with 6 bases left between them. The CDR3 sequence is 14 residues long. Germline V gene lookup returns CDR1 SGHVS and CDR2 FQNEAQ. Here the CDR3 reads CASSLGSANYGYTF. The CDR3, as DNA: TGTGCCAGCAGCTTAGGGAGCGCTAACTATGGCTACACCTTC.

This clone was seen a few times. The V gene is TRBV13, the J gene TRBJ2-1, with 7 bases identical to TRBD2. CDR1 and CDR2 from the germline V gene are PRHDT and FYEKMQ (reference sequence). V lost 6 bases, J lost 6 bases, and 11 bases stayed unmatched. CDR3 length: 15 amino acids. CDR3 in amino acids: CASSFLTGTTNEQFF. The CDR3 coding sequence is TGTGCCAGCAGTTTTCTAACCGGGACTACCAATGAGCAGTTCTTC.

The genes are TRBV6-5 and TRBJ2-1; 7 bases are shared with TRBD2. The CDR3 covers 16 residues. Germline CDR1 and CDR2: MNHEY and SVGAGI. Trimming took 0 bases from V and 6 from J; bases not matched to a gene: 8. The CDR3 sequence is CASSYSTGGGLNEQFF. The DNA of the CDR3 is TGTGCCAGCAGTTACTCGACGGGAGGCGGCCTCAATGAGCAGTTCTTC.

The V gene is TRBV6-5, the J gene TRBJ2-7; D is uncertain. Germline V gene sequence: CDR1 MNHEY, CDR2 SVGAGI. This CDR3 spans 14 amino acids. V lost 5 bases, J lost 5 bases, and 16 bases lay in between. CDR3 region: CASSPHTYSDEQYF. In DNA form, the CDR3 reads TGTGCCAGCAGTCCTCATACGTACAGTGACGAGCAGTACTTC.